This T cell receptor beta chain is from a study of blood T cell repertoires in COVID-19. Study-level information: The cDNA or gDNA used as material had been derived from T cells, B-cell-depleted T cells, or PBMCs.

In the original processing: Amplification of reference gene primers provided the estimated nucleated cell counts. Using immunoSEQ multiplex PCR, the repertoire was profiled, and TCRdb retains in-frame clones only, with some absent. The V and J calls and clone size come from that table; D and trimming were worked out from the DNA. The sample shows about 260,000 clones, approximately 82% of them seen only once. Sequencing was carried out using peripheral blood. The sequence derives from a woman older than 75 with acute or convalescent COVID-19.

The CDR3 is CASSILAGVYEQYF. For the CDR3, the DNA is TGTGCCAGCAGTATCCTAGCGGGAGTCTACGAGCAGTACTTC. V is TRBV6-6 and J is TRBJ2-7; 10 nucleotides line up with TRBD2. V gave up 5 bases and J gave up 3 bases; unmatched junction bases: 4. CDR1 and CDR2 (germline): MNHNY, SVGAGI (reference sequence). The CDR3 is 14 amino acids.